This TCR beta chain was sequenced for a study of shared clonotypes between healthy human individuals. Over several immunoSEQ plates, each subset's genomic DNA was distributed in even portions. Assay: immunoSEQ multiplex PCR; the TCRdb copy retains only in-frame clones and omits some. Of approximately 500,000 clones listed, roughly 79% were seen once; the top ten hold around 13%. This clone was picked up many times. Material for sequencing was PBMCs. The source of this sequence is a woman in her thirties or forties in good health. Some clones in this sample may be carry-over from other donors' samples.

The CDR3 here is CASSAAGTPTYEQYF. The CDR3 DNA follows: TGTGCCAGCAGCGCAGCCGGGACACCAACCTACGAGCAGTACTTC. The rearrangement uses TRBV7-2 and TRBJ2-7; D is possibly TRBD1 (6 bases). Trimming took 5 bases from V and 2 from J, leaving 16 bases between them. The CDR3 is made up of 15 amino acids. Germline values: CDR1 SGHTA, CDR2 FQGNSA.